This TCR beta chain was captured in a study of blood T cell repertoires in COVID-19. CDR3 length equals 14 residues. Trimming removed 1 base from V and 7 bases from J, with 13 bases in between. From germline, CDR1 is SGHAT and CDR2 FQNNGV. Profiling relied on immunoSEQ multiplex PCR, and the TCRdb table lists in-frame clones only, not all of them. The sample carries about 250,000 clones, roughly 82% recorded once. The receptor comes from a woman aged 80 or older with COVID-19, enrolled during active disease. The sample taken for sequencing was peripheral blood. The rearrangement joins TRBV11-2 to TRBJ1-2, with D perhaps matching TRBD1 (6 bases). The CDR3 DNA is TGTGCCAGCAGCTTAGGGGGCACAGGGTCTGGCTACACCTTC. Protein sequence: CASSLGGTGSGYTF.